This T cell receptor beta chain was recovered during a study of neurological immune-mediated disorders (dated by TCRdb to the late 2010s). Some background on the complete study: Among the roughly 34 multiple sclerosis patients, relapsing-remitting MS was present in some 31 and secondary progressive MS was present in 3. Peripheral blood TCR-beta repertoires from HTLV-I-associated myelopathy (HAM/TSP) patients, multiple sclerosis patients and healthy controls were compared by UMI-based sequencing. Alongside PBMC samples, the set of fewer than 110 TCR-beta libraries contained longitudinal samples, technical triplicates, and paired CD4+ and CD8+ T-cell subsets that had been sorted. The cohort comprised 60 to 75 subjects: 14 HAM/TSP patients, 35 or so multiple sclerosis patients and 20 healthy controls. The paper's findings and limits, for the study overall: The MS cluster showed no association with clinical or MRI features, and the authors stated that larger cohorts are needed. TCR clonal expansion was highest in HAM/TSP patients and lowest in MS patients, with MS patients falling below even healthy controls. Across subjects, expanded clones never shared an identical CDR3 amino acid sequence, which suggests that the TCR-beta repertoires in every group were private. In a phylogenetic analysis, the repertoires of 18 out of 34 MS patients fell into a single cluster of related CDR3 sequences, pointing to a possible signature at the repertoire level.

Libraries from unsorted PBMCs were made from 2 million PBMCs kept in RNAlater at -80 degrees C until RNA extraction. Multiple sclerosis patients were enrolled in a US clinical protocol evaluating disease progression by magnetic resonance imaging. Peripheral blood was subjected to Ficoll-Hypaque density gradient centrifugation to isolate PBMCs, which were then cryopreserved in liquid nitrogen. In this sample, this clonotype turned up many times. The clone's antigen remains unknown. Nothing much larger sits one base from this clone, and base qualities are not available. cDNA was synthesized by template-switch 5'RACE using a primer with a 10-nucleotide random unique molecular identifier that tagged each TCR transcript. Each sequencing run produced over 190 million TCR-beta sequences covering 15-18 subjects. The RNeasy kit was used for extraction of total RNA. The KAPA Real-time Library Amplification kit was used to amplify TCR-beta VDJ regions with primers targeting the TCR constant region and the 5'RACE anchor. Sample indexes and Illumina adaptors were added in a first PCR, after which library yield was increased in a second PCR. After purification with Ampure beads, the TCR product of roughly 650 bp was size-selected on a 2% E-gel SizeSelection system. Before pooling, libraries had their quality checked on a Bioanalyzer, their concentration measured with Qubit, and their quantity determined with the Kapa Library Quantification kit. Libraries were sequenced paired-end 2 x 150 bp on an Illumina HiSeq 2500. To increase sequence diversity, roughly 24-32% phiX was spiked into each library pool. The original pipeline was this. Quality-filtered reads were processed with the UMI-based MiGEC pipeline, and over 75% of raw TCR sequences were removed by the MiGEC pipeline during error correction. IMGT germline references were used for alignment of VDJ genes, and clonotypes were defined by a unique CDR3 amino acid sequence together with V-J genes. VDJtools evaluated clonal expansion, Shannon diversity and CDR3 relatedness (CalcPairwiseDistances, ClusterSamples); CLCbio workbench built phylogenetic trees. A clone was classed as expanded if it had 8 or more unique UMIs, a cutoff based on coefficient-of-variation modelling across technical triplicates. The public reads were quality trimmed at Q25 with fastp and then assembled into clones with MiXCR by TCRdb, keeping productive beta chains. Identical CDR3 protein sequences are pooled into one entry, listed with their most common genes and DNA. The V and J calls and clone size come from TCRdb's table, not from the authors' own analysis. Present in this sample are tens of thousands of distinct CDR3 sequences, about 3% of which were seen just once. The ten largest clones take up over 5% of the sample.

The receptor's source is a man aged 35-49 years with multiple sclerosis. The sequencing input was PBMCs.

This receptor carries the CDR3 CASSQDGLRGLVGEQFF. DNA sequence: TGCGCCAGCAGCCAAGACGGGCTGCGCGGGCTGGTGGGAGAGCAGTTCTTC. The chain employs TRBV4-1 and TRBJ2-1; the best D guess is TRBD2, with 5 bases matching. Taken from the germline V gene, the CDR1 and CDR2 loops are MGHRA and YSYEKL. V and J are truncated by 0 bases and 10 bases respectively, leaving an intervening sequence of 22 bases. The CDR3 spans 17 residues, from the cysteine through the phenylalanine. Kept here is only the CDR3 DNA, which spans 51 bases and is read in frame from base 1.